A single sample is the source of the 14 T cell receptor beta chains below, sequenced in a study of T cell repertoires in cytomegalovirus infection. These TCRs are of unknown antigen specificity. TCRdb recomputed calls from the reads with MiXCR, one row per CDR3 protein. This sample has fewer than 350,000 distinct CDR3 sequences, with around 29% found just once. The material was cultured PBMCs, obtained from culture after CMV antigen stimulation. All receptors derive from a human donor in good health (CMV status not recorded). Some clones in this sample may be carry-over from other donors' samples.

The chain links TRBV10-3 to TRBJ2-3; D possibly corresponds to TRBD2 (5 bases). With 10 bases removed from V and 0 bases from J, the gap between germline ends came to 20 bases. The CDR3 runs 16 residues. Germline assignment: CDR1 ENHRY and CDR2 SYGVKD. The CDR3 loop is CATSPFVSGSTDTQYF. In DNA, the CDR3 is TGTGCCACCTCCCCCTTTGTCAGCGGCAGCACAGATACGCAGTATTTT.

The V gene is TRBV15, the J gene TRBJ2-3, with TRBD2 identical over 7 bases. CDR1 is LNHNV and CDR2 is YYDKDF in the germline V gene (reference sequence). The CDR3 extends over 16 amino acids. J gave up 3 bases and V 3 bases, and 9 bases lay outside the gene matches. DNA of the CDR3: TGTGCCACCAGCAGGGGGGGGAGGACCAGGACAGATACGCAGTATTTT. Protein sequence: CATSRGGRTRTDTQYF.

The chain has TRBV24-1 and TRBJ2-7, with TRBD1 matching over 8 bases. From germline, CDR1 is KGHDR and CDR2 SFDVKD. CDR3 length equals 15 residues. The ends lost 4 bases at V and 5 bases at J; junction bases unmatched: 9. In DNA, the CDR3 is TGTGCCACCAGTGACCCTGGACAGGGAGATGACGAGCAGTACTTC. As protein: CATSDPGQGDDEQYF.

The rearrangement uses TRBV6-2 or TRBV6-3 and TRBJ2-1, with TRBD2 as a possible D gene (6 bases). The CDR3 loop spans 15 amino acids. Trimming shortened V by 5 bases and J by 1 base, and 12 bases separated the two germline ends. Germline loops: CDR1 MNHEY, CDR2 SVGEGT. CDR3 bases: TGTGCCAGCAGTCGGGACTTGCCTTCCTACAATGAGCAGTTCTTC. The encoded protein is CASSRDLPSYNEQFF.

At least ten counts were recorded for this clonotype. The chain links TRBV12-3 or TRBV12-4 to TRBJ2-5; possible D gene TRBD1, 5 bases. V was pared by 5 bases and J by 0 bases, with 16 bases between. The CDR3 is made up of 16 amino acids. The CDR3 loop is CASSPYRRGHQETQYF. CDR3 coding DNA: TGTGCCAGCAGTCCCTACAGAAGGGGCCACCAAGAGACCCAGTACTTC.

V gene TRBV7-2 combines with J gene TRBJ1-2; tentatively, D is TRBD1 (5 bases). CDR1 and CDR2 (germline): SGHTA, FQGNSA. Trimming cost V 4 bases and J 8 bases, with 20 bases left between them. This CDR3 contains 15 residues. CDR3 in amino acids: CASSSEGAGGEGYTF. The CDR3 DNA is TGTGCCAGCAGCTCCGAAGGGGCAGGCGGGGAAGGCTACACCTTC.

This clonotype was seen more than once but under ten times. The germline gene is not matched at one end of the junction; a read error may be the cause. V and J are TRBV7-6 and TRBJ2-5; no clear D gene. Germline V CDR1 and CDR2: SGHVS, FNYEAQ. The CDR3 extends over 13 amino acids. The CDR3 sequence is CASSQGNQETQYF. In DNA, the CDR3 is TGTGCTAGCAGTCAAGGGAACCAAGAGACCCAGTACTTC.

This clonotype was counted only a few times. No DNA is shown, since the ends of the CDR3 on it are uncertain; the CDR3 is the one TCRdb lists. The chain joins TRBV7-2 to TRBJ2-5; no check of the table's D call, TRBD1, against the DNA was made. The CDR3 region is 13 residues in length, termini included. CDR1 is SGHTA and CDR2 is FQGNSA in the germline V gene. CDR3 sequence: CASSLVAPGTPFF.

This clonotype was recorded at least ten times. The chain links TRBV6-1 to TRBJ1-1; no clear D gene. V was pared by 4 bases and J by 5 bases, with 11 bases between. Germline V lookup: CDR1 MNHNS, CDR2 SASEGT. The CDR3 runs 13 residues. The CDR3 coding sequence is TGTGCCAGCAGTGGGGTGACCCGGACTGAAGCTTTCTTT. The encoded protein is CASSGVTRTEAFF.

The chain combines TRBV12-3 or TRBV12-4 with TRBJ2-2; 12 bases are shared with TRBD1. J gave up 3 bases and V 7 bases, and 3 bases lay outside the gene matches. The CDR3 spans 15 residues. The DNA of the CDR3 is TGTGCCAGCATCGGGACAGGGGGCGACACCGGGGAGCTGTTTTTT. Amino acid sequence: CASIGTGGDTGELFF.

This chain uses TRBV6-2 or TRBV6-3 with TRBJ2-7; TRBD1 aligns across 10 bases. V gave up 4 bases and J gave up 2 bases; unmatched junction bases: 14. This CDR3 has 18 residues. The germline CDR1 and CDR2 sequences are MNHEY and SVGEGT. CDR3 sequence reads: CASSSPRQGATEAYEQYF. In nucleotides, the CDR3 is TGTGCCAGCAGTTCCCCCCGACAGGGGGCCACCGAAGCCTACGAGCAGTACTTC.

The chain joins TRBV20-1 to TRBJ2-7, with D unresolved. Germline CDR1 and CDR2: DFQATT and SNEGSKA (reference sequence). CDR3 length: 11 amino acids. V was trimmed by 3 bases and J by 4 bases, leaving 7 bases between them. The CDR3 sequence: CSARRRYEQYF. The CDR3 nucleotides read TGCAGTGCTAGGAGACGGTACGAGCAGTACTTC.

V and J are TRBV2 and TRBJ2-1; D unresolved. Trimming took off 3 bases at V and 0 bases at J, with 3 bases between the two ends. The CDR3 has 13 amino acids. Germline CDR1 is SNHLY and CDR2 is FYNNEI. CDR3 sequence (DNA): TGTGCCAGCAGTGACTCCTCCTACAATGAGCAGTTCTTC. Protein product: CASSDSSYNEQFF.

The table lists this clonotype with a few counts. The chain is built from TRBV5-1 and TRBJ1-5; 10 bases are a match to TRBD1. The V segment lost 4 bases and the J segment 6 bases; nucleotides outside the gene matches: 7. Germline CDR1 is SGHRS and CDR2 is YFSETQ. The CDR3 contains 15 residues. The CDR3 DNA is TGCGCCAGCAGCCCAGGACAGGGGGGAGTTCAGCCCCAGCATTTT. It codes for CASSPGQGGVQPQHF.